This TCR beta chain derives from a study of PD-1 blockade in mismatch repair-deficient tumors. This table comes from immunoSEQ multiplex PCR, and its TCRdb copy is limited to in-frame clones, with some not included. Of tens of thousands of clones in the sample, approximately 82% were seen once. The source of this sequence is an adult with mismatch repair-deficient cancer. The sample consisted of peripheral blood, taken 2 weeks after starting pembrolizumab.

The chain's CDR3 is CASSFEPRYEQYF. The DNA of the CDR3 is TGTGCCAGCAGCTTTGAGCCCCGATACGAGCAGTACTTC. The rearrangement links TRBV7-2 to TRBJ2-7; no firm D call. V was cut by 3 bases and J by 4 bases, with 10 bases left in between. The CDR3 sequence is 13 residues long. Germline lookup yields CDR1 SGHTA and CDR2 FQGNSA.